These 26 T cell receptor beta chains share one sample of origin, sequenced in a study of shared clonotypes between healthy human individuals. TCRdb's copy holds only in-frame clones and misses some; the assay was immunoSEQ multiplex PCR. The sample has some 1,400,000 clones, roughly 95% seen once. Sequences were obtained from naive CD4+ T cells sorted from blood. Sample subset: CD45RA+ positively selected. These receptors all stem from a man younger than 45 in good health.

The CDR3 coding sequence is TGTGCCAGTAGTATCACTAGGGACGGGGAGCTGTTTTTT. It encodes CASSITRDGELFF. The chain employs TRBV19 and TRBJ2-2, with D tentatively TRBD2 (5 bases). Germline CDR1 is LNHDA and CDR2 is SQIVND (reference sequence). Trimming shortened V by 3 bases and J by 7 bases, and 9 bases separated the two germline ends. This CDR3 comprises 13 residues. The full variable domain, rest sourced from reference TRBV19 and TRBJ2-2, is DGGITQSPKYLFRKEGQNVTLSCEQNLNHDAMYWYRQDPGQGLRLIYYSQIVNDFQKGDIAEGYSVSREKKESFPLTVTSAQKNPTAFYLCASSITRDGELFFGEGSRLTVL.

The rearrangement links TRBV5-1 to TRBJ2-5, with a possible D match to TRBD1 (5 bases). Germline assignment: CDR1 SGHRS and CDR2 YFSETQ. V dropped 4 bases and J dropped 1 base, with 17 bases sitting between them. This CDR3 has 16 amino acids. The CDR3 coding sequence is TGCGCCAGCAGCACCCAGGACACCGGACCCCAAGAGACCCAGTACTTC. Its translation is CASSTQDTGPQETQYF.

About this clone: The identical CDR3 is also encoded by other nucleotide sequences in the sample. The genes are TRBV5-1 and TRBJ1-4, with 9 bases fitting TRBD1. The CDR3 loop spans 14 amino acids. The germline V gene has CDR1 SGHRS and CDR2 YFSETQ. V lost 4 bases, J lost 4 bases, and 2 bases stayed unmatched. The DNA of the CDR3 is TGCGCCAGCAGCCGGGACAGGGATAATGAAAAACTGTTTTTT. Protein product: CASSRDRDNEKLFF.

This chain connects TRBV7-9 to TRBJ2-1; TRBD1 matches 7 bases. CDR3 length equals 16 residues. V dropped 6 bases and J dropped 3; count of bases not matched to a gene: 11. Germline V CDR1 and CDR2: SEHNR, FQNEAQ (reference sequence). This CDR3 is CASSSQGLAVYNEQFF. The CDR3 coding sequence is TGTGCCAGCAGTTCACAGGGGCTAGCAGTCTACAATGAGCAGTTCTTC.

The chain joins TRBV9 to TRBJ1-5, with a weak D call TRBD1 (5 bases). The CDR3 loop spans 15 amino acids. V dropped 3 bases and J dropped 3 bases, with 13 bases sitting between them. Germline V gives CDR1 SGDLS, CDR2 YYNGEE. CDR3 DNA sequence: TGTGCCAGCAGCGCCGAGGGAGGGGTCAATCAGCCCCAGCATTTT. Translation gives CASSAEGGVNQPQHF.

J is TRBJ1-4 and V is TRBV6-1, with D uncertain. From germline, CDR1 is MNHNS and CDR2 SASEGT. The CDR3 is 15 residues long. Trimming pared 1 base from V and 3 bases from J, leaving 9 bases between. The CDR3 sequence: CASSEELDSNEKLFF. CDR3 DNA sequence: TGTGCCAGCAGTGAAGAGTTGGATTCTAATGAAAAACTGTTTTTT.

V gene TRBV7-6 combines with J gene TRBJ2-3; TRBD2 matches 9 bases. The germline V gene has CDR1 SGHVS and CDR2 FNYEAQ. Trimming took 5 bases from V and 4 from J; bases not matched to a gene: 4. The CDR3 contains 14 residues. DNA of the CDR3: TGTGCCAGCAGCCCTGGACTAGCGTCAGATACGCAGTATTTT. Its translation: CASSPGLASDTQYF.

The V gene is TRBV28, the J gene TRBJ2-7; maybe TRBD2 (5 bases). The germline gives CDR1 MDHEN, CDR2 SYDVKM. Trimming took 11 bases from V and 3 from J, leaving 14 bases between them. This CDR3 has 12 amino acids. The CDR3 DNA follows: TGTGCCCTCGGGGAGATGGACTACGAGCAGTACTTC. As protein: CALGEMDYEQYF.

The chain recombines TRBV9 with TRBJ1-3; maybe TRBD1 (6 bases). Germline V gene sequence: CDR1 SGDLS, CDR2 YYNGEE. Trimming took off 0 bases at V and 6 bases at J, with 16 bases between the two ends. CDR3 length equals 16 residues. CDR3 bases: TGTGCCAGCAGCGTAGGGCTGGGGGCCAACCTAAACACCATATATTTT. Protein: CASSVGLGANLNTIYF.

This sequence joins TRBV30 and TRBJ2-7; 7 nucleotides align to TRBD1. The germline gives CDR1 GTSNPN, CDR2 SVGIG (reference sequence). J gave up 6 bases and V 2 bases, and 4 bases lay outside the gene matches. This CDR3 spans 12 amino acids. The CDR3 loop is CAWSPTGVEQYF. DNA for the CDR3: TGTGCCTGGAGTCCTACAGGGGTCGAGCAGTACTTC.

In regard to this clone: Other DNA sequences in the same sample also yield this CDR3. This sequence joins TRBV9 and TRBJ2-7; TRBD2 matches at 9 bases. Trimming took 0 bases from V and 4 from J; bases not matched to a gene: 5. Germline V gives CDR1 SGDLS, CDR2 YYNGEE. The CDR3 contains 15 residues. CDR3 bases: TGTGCCAGCAGCGTAGGGACTAGCGCCGCATACGAGCAGTACTTC. Its protein is CASSVGTSAAYEQYF.

Details on this clone: Other DNA sequences within the sample encode an identical CDR3. The rearrangement links TRBV10-3 to TRBJ1-5; D uncertain. Germline V gene lookup returns CDR1 ENHRY and CDR2 SYGVKD. The length of the CDR3 is 12 residues. Trimming stripped 2 bases from V and 1 base from J, with 0 bases between. The CDR3 region is CAISESNQPQHF. The CDR3 region has the DNA TGTGCCATCAGTGAGAGCAATCAGCCCCAGCATTTT.

The genes are TRBV7-2 and TRBJ2-1; 8 bases map to TRBD2. V lost 5 bases, J lost 5 bases, and 14 bases stayed unmatched. Germline V gene lookup returns CDR1 SGHTA and CDR2 FQGNSA. This CDR3 comprises 17 residues. CDR3 bases: TGTGCCAGCAGCCATTTTTCAAGGACTAGCTCTCACAATGAGCAGTTCTTC. Amino acids: CASSHFSRTSSHNEQFF.

The chain couples TRBV7-6 to TRBJ1-5; no firm D call. CDR1 and CDR2 from the germline V gene are SGHVS and FNYEAQ. There are 14 residues in the CDR3. The V end lost 1 base, the J end lost 6 bases, and 10 bases lay between the germline ends. CDR3 region: CASSLGLGGQPQHF. Here the CDR3 DNA reads TGTGCCAGCAGCTTAGGCCTCGGTGGTCAGCCCCAGCATTTT.

V gene TRBV15 combines with J gene TRBJ2-1; the D is unclear. CDR3 length: 13 residues. In germline, CDR1 is LNHNV, CDR2 YYDKDF (reference sequence). The V end was cut by 2 bases, the J end by 7 bases, with 9 bases between. The CDR3 DNA sequence: TGTGCCACCAGCAGACCCCGGCCGAATGAGCAGTTCTTC. It translates to CATSRPRPNEQFF.

The V and J genes are TRBV10-3 and TRBJ2-5; D is undetermined. The CDR3 extends over 13 amino acids. Trimming left V 6 bases short and J 4 bases short, with 12 bases between. Looked up from germline, CDR1 is ENHRY and CDR2 is SYGVKD. CDR3 sequence (DNA): TGTGCCATCAGGAGTGGTGATTCAGAGACCCAGTACTTC. It is translated as CAIRSGDSETQYF.

Turning to this clone: The identical CDR3 is also encoded by other nucleotide sequences in the sample. This sequence joins TRBV11-2 and TRBJ2-2; 10 bases fit TRBD2. CDR3 length: 15 residues. With 5 bases clipped from V and 2 bases from J, the junction kept 2 bases outside the gene matches. Germline CDR1 reads SGHAT; CDR2 reads FQNNGV. CDR3: CASSRLAGNTGELFF. The DNA for the CDR3 is TGTGCCAGCAGCCGACTAGCGGGCAACACCGGGGAGCTGTTTTTT.

The J gene is TRBJ2-3, the V gene TRBV2; D ambiguous. Germline loops: CDR1 SNHLY, CDR2 FYNNEI. Trimming took 7 bases from V and 3 from J, leaving 11 bases between them. This CDR3 is built from 13 residues. CDR3 sequence: CASTGTSTDTQYF. For the CDR3, the DNA is TGTGCCAGCACGGGTACGAGTACAGATACGCAGTATTTT.

This chain connects TRBV18 to TRBJ2-3, with D hard to call. Germline loops: CDR1 KGHSH, CDR2 LQKENI. The CDR3 consists of 14 residues. Deletions cut 1 base from V and 10 bases from J, with 15 bases between. The chain's CDR3 is CASSPLPNEEAQYF. The CDR3 DNA reads TGTGCCAGCTCACCACTTCCCAACGAAGAGGCGCAGTATTTT.

Comment on this clone: Within the sample, other DNA sequences also encode this same CDR3. The rearrangement joins TRBV10-3 to TRBJ2-7; D perhaps matches TRBD2 (6 bases). This CDR3 has 12 amino acids. The V gene's germline CDR1 is ENHRY and CDR2 SYGVKD. Trimming pared 6 bases from V and 3 bases from J, leaving 9 bases between. The CDR3 DNA is TGTGCCATCAGCGGGAGCGGCTACGAGCAGTACTTC. Its protein is CAISGSGYEQYF.

CDR3 loop: CASTDGVNEKLFF. In nucleotides, the CDR3 is TGTGCCAGCACTGATGGCGTTAATGAAAAACTGTTTTTT. The chain joins TRBV6-5 to TRBJ1-4; D not resolved. Germline V gene lookup returns CDR1 MNHEY and CDR2 SVGAGI. CDR3 size: 13 residues. The V gene lost 7 bases and the J gene lost 4 bases, with 10 bases spanning the gap.

This rearrangement joins TRBV11-2 to TRBJ1-5, with 7 bases that match TRBD1. The germline V gene has CDR1 SGHAT and CDR2 FQNNGV. With V trimmed by 9 bases and J by 4 bases, 15 bases remained unmatched. The CDR3 is made up of 16 amino acids. The chain's CDR3 is CARTTRTGTENQPQHF. As DNA, the CDR3 is TGTGCCAGGACCACCCGGACCGGGACAGAGAATCAGCCCCAGCATTTT.

The V call is TRBV5-1, the J call TRBJ2-3; D call uncertain. The CDR3 has 14 amino acids. Trimming left V 4 bases short and J 0 bases short, with 9 bases between. Per the germline V gene, CDR1 is SGHRS and CDR2 is YFSETQ. CDR3 residues: CASSPPSSTDTQYF. CDR3 coding DNA: TGCGCCAGCAGCCCGCCCTCTAGCACAGATACGCAGTATTTT.

In DNA, the CDR3 is TGTGCCAGCAGCGCCAGGACTAGCCACAATGAGCAGTTCTTC. This encodes CASSARTSHNEQFF. The rearrangement joins TRBV9 to TRBJ2-1; TRBD2 agrees at 8 bases. After removal of 3 bases from V and 5 bases from J, the junction contained 4 bases not matched to a gene. This CDR3 has 14 residues. The V gene's germline CDR1 is SGDLS and CDR2 YYNGEE.

The chain couples TRBV2 to TRBJ2-5; D unresolved. Germline assignment: CDR1 SNHLY and CDR2 FYNNEI. V lost 1 base, J lost 5 bases, and 14 bases lay in between. The CDR3 runs 15 residues. CDR3 protein: CASSEGLIVSETQYF. The CDR3, as DNA: TGTGCCAGCAGTGAAGGCCTGATAGTATCGGAGACCCAGTACTTC.

This chain joins TRBV7-6 and TRBJ2-5; TRBD1 might be the D (5 bases). CDR1 is SGHVS and CDR2 is FNYEAQ in the germline V gene. The CDR3 is 13 amino acids. V was trimmed by 5 bases and J by 5 bases, leaving 12 bases between them. CDR3 amino acids: CASSRTFGETQYF. The CDR3 DNA reads TGTGCCAGCAGCCGGACATTTGGGGAGACCCAGTACTTC.